This T cell receptor (beta chain) stems from a study of shared clonotypes between healthy human individuals. Study-level findings and limits: Some naive CD4 clonotypes, around 4.7%, turned up in common across a few donors.

The germline V gene encodes CDR1 ENHRY and CDR2 SYGVKD. Trimming cost V 6 bases and J 7 bases, with 15 bases left between them. The CDR3 sequence is 14 residues long. Using immunoSEQ multiplex PCR, the repertoire was profiled, and TCRdb retains in-frame clones only, with some absent. The sample includes over a million clones, approximately 80% of them seen just once. This clone was seen only once. Its matching antigen is unknown. Sequencing input: memory CD4+ T cells from PBMCs. This sample's subset: CD45RA-negative fraction. V usage is TRBV10-3 and J usage is TRBJ1-4; D possibly corresponds to TRBD1 (5 bases). This clonotype originated in a man younger than 35 in good health. Some clones in this sample may be carry-over from other donors' samples. The CDR3 DNA reads as TGTGCCATCAGCCCGGGACTCCAAGGTGAAAAACTGTTTTTT. Protein sequence: CAISPGLQGEKLFF.